This T cell receptor (beta chain) is from a study of OX40 agonist ivuxolimab in advanced cancers. The table came from immunoSEQ multiplex PCR; TCRdb's copy has only in-frame clones and leaves some out. This sample has fewer than 40,000 clones, with around three quarters found just once. The CDR3 is made up of 14 amino acids. The ends lost 4 bases at V and 3 bases at J; junction bases unmatched: 4. Per the germline V gene, CDR1 is SGHAT and CDR2 is FQNNGV. This rearrangement joins TRBV11-2 to TRBJ2-7; 9 bases map to TRBD1. This clonotype originated in an adult with an advanced solid tumor such as melanoma, head and neck, liver or kidney cancer. Sequenced material: CD4+ or CD8+ T cells sorted from blood, taken in a trial of the OX40 agonist ivuxolimab. This chain's CDR3 is CASSSGQGNYEQYF. DNA for the CDR3: TGTGCCAGCAGCTCGGGACAGGGAAACTACGAGCAGTACTTC.